This T cell receptor (beta chain) was recovered during a study of vaccination effects on CD4 cells after COVID-19. Sequencing followed a ViraFEST assay step that expanded antigen-specific CD4+ T cells with viral peptide pools. Isolating CD4+ T cells followed less than 12 days of culture. The healthy vaccine recipients, who had no prior SARS-CoV-2 infection, showed negative nucleocapsid antibodies. Only in-frame clones appear in the TCRdb table, and some are missing; sequencing was by immunoSEQ multiplex PCR. Of more than 25,000 clones detected, about 63% appear once; the ten largest clones hold 25% to 30%. To note about this clone: Its target is not known.

The sequence was collected from a human donor who received a COVID-19 vaccine. The sequences come from CD4+ T cells from PBMCs cultured with HCoV-229E spike peptides, collected before COVID-19 vaccination.

CDR3 in amino acids: CASSLDPSLAYEQYF. The CDR3 DNA is TGCGCCAGCAGCTTGGATCCTAGCTTAGCCTACGAGCAGTACTTC. The chain has TRBV5-1 and TRBJ2-7; tentative D call: TRBD2 (5 bases). V dropped 0 bases and J dropped 2 bases, with 12 bases sitting between them. The CDR3 loop spans 15 amino acids. CDR1 is SGHRS and CDR2 is YFSETQ in the germline V gene.